The 8 T cell receptor beta chains reported below all come from one sample, sequenced in a study of immune cell composition in non-small cell lung cancer (dated by TCRdb to between 2016 and 2019). Library prep was done by the immunoSEQ multiplex PCR assay. Drawn from immuneACCESS, this table holds only the in-frame rearrangements with V and J called that TCRdb kept. Clones are partly lost; checked studies trace under half to an unresolved V gene and leave the rest unexplained. The sample contains around 680 clones, 73% of them found a single time. The biggest ten clones account for 16% of the sample. Material for sequencing was lung tumor tissue. All receptors come from a human donor with non-small cell lung cancer.

The chain uses TRBV6-6 and TRBJ2-7; TRBD1 might be the D (6 bases). Trimming pared 6 bases from V and 0 bases from J, leaving 9 bases between. The CDR3 is 13 amino acids. From germline, CDR1 is MNHNY and CDR2 SVGAGI (reference sequence). The CDR3 loop is CASRGASSYEQYF. As DNA, the CDR3 is TGTGCCAGCAGGGGGGCGAGCTCCTACGAGCAGTACTTC.

This clone was counted between two and nine times. This sequence joins TRBV9 and TRBJ2-3, with unresolved D. This CDR3 is 16 amino acids long. CDR1 is SGDLS, CDR2 YYNGEE, per germline. Trimming pared 0 bases from V and 0 bases from J, leaving 11 bases between. CDR3 coding DNA: TGTGCCAGCAGCGTAGCTCAGGATATTAGCACAGATACGCAGTATTTT. Translation: CASSVAQDISTDTQYF.

This chain links TRBV2 with TRBJ1-2, with D perhaps TRBD1 (5 bases). The CDR3 sequence is 12 residues long. Trimming left V 8 bases short and J 3 bases short, with 10 bases between. Looked up from germline, CDR1 is SNHLY and CDR2 is FYNNEI. For the CDR3, the DNA is TGTGCCAGCCGACCGGGGGACTATGGCTACACCTTC. Its translation is CASRPGDYGYTF.

V is TRBV29-1 and J is TRBJ2-6, with D perhaps matching TRBD1 (6 bases). Germline V lookup: CDR1 SQVTM, CDR2 ANQGSEA. This CDR3 is built from 15 residues. V was pared by 3 bases and J by 0 bases, with 9 bases between. For the CDR3, the DNA is TGCAGCGTTGATGACAGGAACTCTGGGGCCAACGTCCTGACTTTC. Protein product: CSVDDRNSGANVLTF.

V gene TRBV7-8 combines with J gene TRBJ2-7; 8 bases agree with TRBD2. Germline loops: CDR1 SGHVS, CDR2 FQNEAQ. This CDR3 has 15 residues. The junction had 7 bases not matched to a gene; V was cut back by 4 bases and J by 2 bases. This CDR3 reads CASSSTRTSPYEQYF. As DNA, the CDR3 is TGTGCCAGCAGCTCGACGAGGACTAGCCCCTACGAGCAGTACTTC.

The rearrangement joins TRBV7-2 to TRBJ1-1; D is undetermined. Trimming stripped 1 base from V and 1 base from J, with 7 bases between. CDR1 SGHTA and CDR2 FQGNSA come from the germline V gene. This CDR3 has 14 residues. CDR3 nucleotides: TGTGCCAGCAGCTTAGAGCTCGGGAACACTGAAGCTTTCTTT. This sequence encodes CASSLELGNTEAFF.

The J gene is TRBJ2-2, the V gene TRBV6-5; 8 bases match TRBD2. Looked up from germline, CDR1 is MNHEY and CDR2 is SVGAGI. The CDR3 has 15 residues. V shed 5 bases, J shed 6 bases, and the junction held 8 bases outside the gene matches. The CDR3 DNA follows: TGTGCCAGCAGTCGGGAGGGGAGTGGGGCCGGGGAGCTGTTTTTT. This encodes CASSREGSGAGELFF.

The CDR3 DNA is TGCGCCAGCAGTCTAGGACTAGCGAGTCCCTACGAGCAGTACTTC. Amino acid sequence: CASSLGLASPYEQYF. The chain uses TRBV4-1 and TRBJ2-7, with 9 bases fitting TRBD2. The CDR3 has 15 amino acids. CDR1 is MGHRA and CDR2 is YSYEKL in the germline V gene. V lost 6 bases to trimming and J lost 2 bases; unmatched junction nucleotides: 8.